These T cell receptor beta chains were read from a single sample in a study of patients and donors after allogeneic stem cell transplantation. A single record per CDR3 protein comes from TCRdb applying MiXCR to the RT-PCR reads. The sample holds some 87,000 distinct CDR3 sequences, roughly 50% seen once. Sequenced sample: blood, either unsorted or a sorted T cell fraction (not recorded which). The receptors stem from a human donor who was either an allogeneic HSCT recipient or a stem cell or donor lymphocyte infusion donor (not recorded which). It is not recorded whose cells these are; they may come from a transplant donor. Both conserved end residues are part of each CDR3. The D gene is left open where the match is weak. Clone size appears in some rows only: once, few, many, or a class for an expanded clone.

TGCAGTGCGCTCAGGGGTCCAAAAGATACGCAGTATTTT CSALRGPKDTQYF TRBJ2-3 . TRBV20-1 .
TGTGCCAGCAGCGACAGGGGCGGAATCACTGAAGCTTTCTTT CASSDRGGITEAFF TRBJ1-1 TRBD1 TRBV7-3 few
TGTGCCAGTAGTATTCGTGGGAAACTGAACACTGAAGCTTTCTTT CASSIRGKLNTEAFF TRBJ1-1 . TRBV19 few
TGCAGCCTCCGGACAGGCCTGAACACTGAAGCTTTCTTT CSLRTGLNTEAFF TRBJ1-1 TRBD1 TRBV29-1 few
TGCAGTGCTAGTTTCGGGAACTATGGCTACACCTTC CSASFGNYGYTF TRBJ1-2 . TRBV20-1 .
TGTGCCAGTAGTATGGTAGGCACTGAAGCTTTCTTT CASSMVGTEAFF TRBJ1-1 . TRBV19 .
TGCGCCAGCAAGAGCGACATAGAGACCCAGTACTTC CASKSDIETQYF TRBJ2-5 . TRBV5-1 .
TGTGCCAGCAGTTTAATGTGGGAATGGACCGGGGAGCTGTTTTTT CASSLMWEWTGELFF TRBJ2-2 . TRBV27 .
TGTGCCAGCAGCATAAATGGGGGCGGGAACTATGGCTACACCTTC CASSINGGGNYGYTF TRBJ1-2 . TRBV3-1 few
TGCGCCAGCAGCTCCGACAGGGGGTACTACAATGAGCAGTTCTTC CASSSDRGYYNEQFF TRBJ2-1 TRBD1 TRBV5-1 .
TGTGCCAGCAGTGAAGGTTCGTGGGACACTGAAGCTTTCTTT CASSEGSWDTEAFF TRBJ1-1 . TRBV12-3/TRBV12-4 .
TGTGCCAGCAGCTCCGGGACGGACTTGGGTGGCTACACCTTC CASSSGTDLGGYTF TRBJ1-2 . TRBV7-9 .
TGTGCCAGCAGCCCTAAGGCGCGTGGAGAGACCCAGTACTTC CASSPKARGETQYF TRBJ2-5 . TRBV28 .
TGTGCCAGCAGTTTATCCTCGGGACAGGGGTACCCACCCCTCCACTTT CASSLSSGQGYPPLHF TRBJ1-6 TRBD1 TRBV27 .
TGCGCCAGCAGCTCGACAGGCCATAATGAAAAACTGTTTTTT CASSSTGHNEKLFF TRBJ1-4 . TRBV5-1 .
TGTGCCAGCAGCACAAATGGACAGTGGGCCAACGTCCTGACTTTC CASSTNGQWANVLTF TRBJ2-6 . TRBV9 few
TGTGCCAGCAGCTCCCCGCGCCCGGGGGCGCTGAACACTGAAGCTTTCTTT CASSSPRPGALNTEAFF TRBJ1-1 . TRBV11-3 few
TGTGCTAGTGACCCCGACAGGGTAGTTCAGCCCCAGCATTTT CASDPDRVVQPQHF TRBJ1-5 TRBD1 TRBV12-5 .
TGTGCCAGCAGAATTAGCGGGAGGGCCTACAATGAGCAGTTCTTC CASRISGRAYNEQFF TRBJ2-1 TRBD2 TRBV2 .
TGTGCCAGCAGTGGCCGGGGGTCACCCCTCCACTTT CASSGRGSPLHF TRBJ1-6 . TRBV12-3/TRBV12-4 few
TGCAGTGCTAGAAGACAGGGGTACGAGCAGTACTTC CSARRQGYEQYF TRBJ2-7 TRBD1 TRBV20-1 .
TGTGCCAGCAGTACTACAGCGAACACTGAAGCTTTCTTT CASSTTANTEAFF TRBJ1-1 . TRBV28 few
TGTGCCAGCAGCCTTGAACGAGGGGAGCAGTTCTTC CASSLERGEQFF TRBJ2-1 . TRBV7-6 .
TGTGCCAGCAGTTATTCAACCGGGACTGGGAAGGAAAAACTGTTTTTT CASSYSTGTGKEKLFF TRBJ1-4 . TRBV6-6 .
TGCGCCAGCAGCCAAGATCCAAGGGGCGTCGCTGGAAACACCATATATTTT CASSQDPRGVAGNTIYF TRBJ1-3 . TRBV4-3 .
TGTGCCAGCAGTTCCTCTTCCACAGGGGGCGGTAGAGGCTACACCTTC CASSSSSTGGGRGYTF TRBJ1-2 TRBD1 TRBV27 few
TGCAGCTCAACCCTCGTGAGGTCCCAGCAAGAGACCCAGTACTTC CSSTLVRSQQETQYF TRBJ2-5 . TRBV29-1 .